The 25 T cell receptor beta chains reported below all come from one sample, sequenced in a study of vaccination and CD4 T cells after COVID-19. What these receptors recognize is not known. Oncomine TCR Beta short-read sequencing was applied to DNA from cultured CD4+ T cells. TCRdb recomputed calls from the PCR reads with MiXCR, one row per CDR3 protein. The sample lists some 15,000 distinct CDR3 sequences, 40% to 50% seen once, with 15% to 20% in the top ten. The treatment denotes: approximately 11-day PBMC culture with coronavirus spike peptide pools or control peptides (ViraFEST assay). The sequences come from CD4+ T cells from blood, cultured in vitro, collected before SARS-CoV-2 vaccination. These receptors all stem from a human donor who had recovered from COVID-19.

This clonotype was seen more than once but under ten times. The chain couples TRBV20-1 to TRBJ2-7; a weak D match, TRBD2 (6 bases). The CDR3 extends over 14 amino acids. Trimming removed 2 bases at V and 7 bases at J, with 18 bases between. Germline CDR1 DFQATT, CDR2 SNEGSKA (reference sequence). This chain's CDR3 is CSARLYTLGGEQYF. CDR3 DNA: TGCAGTGCTAGATTGTATACGCTTGGGGGGGAGCAGTACTTC.

The V gene is TRBV19, the J gene TRBJ2-5; D perhaps matches TRBD2 (5 bases). Between the trimmed V and J ends, which lost 6 bases and 4 bases, there was a span of 9 bases. The CDR3 extends over 12 amino acids. Germline values: CDR1 LNHDA, CDR2 SQIVND (reference sequence). CDR3 sequence reads: CASRAGGETQYF. CDR3 nucleotide sequence: TGTGCCAGTAGGGCCGGAGGAGAGACCCAGTACTTC.

This clonotype has only a few counts. This rearrangement joins TRBV18 to TRBJ1-2; 8 bases are a match to TRBD1. V was pared by 2 bases and J by 3 bases, with 5 bases of the junction left unmatched. Germline CDR1 KGHSH, CDR2 LQKENI. The length of the CDR3 is 15 residues. The CDR3 region is CASSPGQGSHYGYTF. The CDR3 DNA follows: TGTGCCAGCTCACCAGGACAGGGTTCCCACTATGGCTACACCTTC.

The chain employs TRBV6-2 or TRBV6-3 and TRBJ2-5; D possibly corresponds to TRBD1 (6 bases). From germline, CDR1 is MNHEY and CDR2 SVGEGT. V lost 2 bases to trimming and J lost 5 bases, with 9 bases between them. CDR3 length: 13 amino acids. The CDR3 DNA sequence: TGTGCCAGCAGTTACGGGGGCGGGGAGACCCAGTACTTC. This codes for CASSYGGGETQYF.

This chain links TRBV6-1 with TRBJ2-5; 9 nucleotides line up with TRBD1. J was trimmed by 1 base and V by 6 bases; bases with no gene match: 3. This CDR3 has 14 residues. The germline CDR1 and CDR2 sequences are MNHNS and SASEGT. The CDR3 protein is CASRNRGRQETQYF. The CDR3 nucleotides are TGTGCCAGCAGAAACAGGGGGCGCCAAGAGACCCAGTACTTC.

V and J are TRBV6-1 and TRBJ2-4, with 7 positions matching TRBD2. After removal of 6 bases from V and 6 bases from J, the junction contained 5 bases not matched to a gene. Germline loops: CDR1 MNHNS, CDR2 SASEGT. The CDR3 runs 13 residues. The CDR3 nucleotides read TGTGCCAGCAGAATGGGGGGGGGAAACATTCAGTACTTC. The encoded protein is CASRMGGGNIQYF.

This chain joins TRBV7-2 and TRBJ2-3; 12 positions agree with TRBD2. J gave up 2 bases and V 5 bases, and 8 bases lay outside the gene matches. Looked up from germline, CDR1 is SGHTA and CDR2 is FQGNSA. This CDR3 region has 17 residues. CDR3 DNA sequence: TGTGCCAGCAGCGGTTTTAGGACTAGCGGGATCACAGATACGCAGTATTTT. It is translated as CASSGFRTSGITDTQYF.

The genes are TRBV12-3 or TRBV12-4 and TRBJ2-7, with D tentatively TRBD1 (6 bases). The CDR3 loop spans 16 amino acids. Between the trimmed V and J ends, which lost 6 bases and 8 bases, there was a span of 26 bases. The CDR3 loop reads CASSASGVAIETQQYF. The CDR3 bases are TGTGCCAGCAGCGCATCAGGGGTTGCGATAGAGACCCAGCAGTACTTC.

The chain joins TRBV3-1 to TRBJ2-5; weak D call: TRBD1 (5 bases). This CDR3 contains 14 residues. V gave up 5 bases and J gave up 4 bases, with 14 bases separating them. CDR1 and CDR2 (germline): LGHDT, YNNKEL (reference sequence). CDR3 amino acids: CASSATGQRETQYF. The CDR3 nucleotides are TGTGCCAGCAGCGCCACAGGCCAGAGAGAGACCCAGTACTTC.

The chain is built from TRBV7-2 and TRBJ1-1; D may be TRBD1 (6 bases). Trimming took off 6 bases at V and 4 bases at J, with 15 bases between the two ends. The CDR3 is 14 amino acids. Germline V gives CDR1 SGHTA, CDR2 FQGNSA. In DNA form, the CDR3 reads TGTGCCAGCAGTTTTAGACAGGAGACCACTGAAGCTTTCTTT. Translated, it gives CASSFRQETTEAFF.

This chain connects TRBV12-3 or TRBV12-4 to TRBJ1-6; no firm D call. The ends were cut back, 6 bases at V and 5 bases at J, with 20 bases in the middle. CDR3 length equals 17 residues. CDR3 nucleotides: TGTGCCAGCAGCTCAGTCGGGCCCCGTTCTAATAATTCACCCCTCCACTTT. It specifies CASSSVGPRSNNSPLHF.

CDR3 protein: CASSLEGQGWTEAFF. CDR3 DNA sequence: TGTGCCAGCAGCTTAGAGGGACAGGGGTGGACTGAAGCTTTCTTT. The chain is built from TRBV7-6 and TRBJ1-1; 10 bases map to TRBD1. The CDR3 has 15 amino acids. The ends lost 1 base at V and 5 bases at J; junction bases unmatched: 4. Germline CDR1 and CDR2: SGHVS and FNYEAQ.

This clonotype was seen a few times. The genes are TRBV7-6 and TRBJ1-1; no definite D call. Germline V gene lookup returns CDR1 SGHVS and CDR2 FNYEAQ. V was cut by 5 bases and J by 4 bases, with 11 bases left in between. The CDR3 is 13 amino acids. The CDR3 is CASSAMWGTEAFF. The CDR3 DNA reads as TGTGCCAGCAGCGCCATGTGGGGCACTGAAGCTTTCTTT.

This chain connects TRBV5-8 to TRBJ1-6; D is unresolved. This CDR3 has 15 residues. Germline V gene data show CDR1 as SGHTS and CDR2 as YDEGEE. V was trimmed by 1 base and J by 7 bases, leaving 12 bases between them. The CDR3 spells CASSLQRGPNSPLHF. DNA of the CDR3: TGTGCCAGCAGCTTGCAGCGGGGTCCAAATTCACCCCTCCACTTT.

The CDR3 region is CASSPRASGSQETQYF. DNA of the CDR3: TGTGCCAGTAGTCCGCGGGCTAGCGGGTCGCAAGAGACCCAGTACTTC. The chain links TRBV19 to TRBJ2-5; 8 nucleotides line up with TRBD2. The CDR3 sequence is 16 residues long. Germline V lookup: CDR1 LNHDA, CDR2 SQIVND (reference sequence). The junction had 10 bases not matched to a gene; V was cut back by 5 bases and J by 2 bases.

This chain uses TRBV20-1 with TRBJ1-2, with TRBD1 matching 8 bases. The ends lost 4 bases at V and 3 bases at J; junction bases unmatched: 4. Looked up from germline, CDR1 is DFQATT and CDR2 is SNEGSKA (reference sequence). The CDR3 runs 13 residues. The DNA for the CDR3 is TGCAGTGCTACCCCGGACAGGGACTATGGCTACACCTTC. Amino acids: CSATPDRDYGYTF.

V and J are TRBV6-5 and TRBJ2-7; 8 bases agree with TRBD1. Germline V gene lookup returns CDR1 MNHEY and CDR2 SVGAGI. Trimming took 2 bases from V and 2 from J; bases not matched to a gene: 5. The CDR3 covers 15 residues. CDR3 sequence: CASSYRGQATYEQYF. The DNA for the CDR3 is TGTGCCAGCAGTTACAGGGGACAGGCCACCTACGAGCAGTACTTC.

The chain is built from TRBV20-1 and TRBJ1-1; D remains unclear. CDR1 is DFQATT, CDR2 SNEGSKA, per germline (reference sequence). Trimming shortened V by 7 bases and J by 1 base, and 10 bases separated the two germline ends. This CDR3 region has 12 residues. This chain's CDR3 is CSGRTGNTEAFF. CDR3 DNA: TGCAGTGGGAGGACGGGGAACACTGAAGCTTTCTTT.

The CDR3 loop reads CATSRDEGSGANVLTF. As DNA, the CDR3 is TGTGCCACCAGCAGAGATGAGGGATCTGGGGCCAACGTCCTGACTTTC. The chain recombines TRBV15 with TRBJ2-6; tentatively, D is TRBD2 (5 bases). Trimming took 0 bases from V and 1 from J, leaving 7 bases between them. Per germline, CDR1 LNHNV and CDR2 YYDKDF (reference sequence). CDR3 length: 16 residues. Complete variable domain (other parts from reference TRBV15 and TRBJ2-6): DAMVIQNPRYQVTQFGKPVTLSCSQTLNHNVMYWYQQKSSQAPKLLFHYYDKDFNNEADTPDNFQSRRPNTSFCFLDIRSPGLGDTAMYLCATSRDEGSGANVLTFGAGSRLTVL.

This clonotype has just a few counts. This chain joins TRBV19 and TRBJ2-3; 7 nucleotides agree with TRBD2. From germline, CDR1 is LNHDA and CDR2 SQIVND (reference sequence). This CDR3 spans 15 amino acids. V shed 3 bases, J shed 4 bases, and the junction held 7 bases outside the gene matches. The CDR3 DNA reads as TGTGCCAGTAGTATGCAGCGGGATTTGTCAGATACGCAGTATTTT. As protein: CASSMQRDLSDTQYF.

This clonotype was observed a handful of times. J is TRBJ2-7 and V is TRBV28; weak D call: TRBD2 (6 bases). Germline CDR1 and CDR2: MDHEN and SYDVKM. Trimming shortened V by 7 bases and J by 0 bases, and 19 bases separated the two germline ends. CDR3 length: 16 residues. DNA for the CDR3: TGTGCCAGCACCACGCCCCGACTAGGACCCTCCTACGAGCAGTACTTC. Its protein is CASTTPRLGPSYEQYF.

V and J are TRBV12-5 and TRBJ1-2; TRBD1 might be the D (5 bases). V was pared by 5 bases and J by 2 bases, with 9 bases between. The V gene's germline CDR1 is LGHNT and CDR2 FRNRAP. There are 13 residues in the CDR3. The CDR3 reads CASGGDSNYGYTF. The CDR3 DNA reads as TGTGCTAGTGGTGGAGACAGCAACTATGGCTACACCTTC.

Judged by abundance, this clonotype is large (0.1 to 1%). The chain joins TRBV30 to TRBJ2-5; TRBD2 aligns across 10 bases. The CDR3 runs 14 residues. CDR1 is GTSNPN and CDR2 is SVGIG in the germline V gene (reference sequence). V lost 2 bases to trimming and J lost 5 bases; unmatched junction nucleotides: 5. CDR3 protein: CAWSIAGGAETQYF. CDR3 sequence (DNA): TGTGCCTGGAGTATAGCGGGAGGCGCCGAGACCCAGTACTTC.

This clonotype came up a few times. J is TRBJ2-3 and V is TRBV12-3 or TRBV12-4; D ambiguous. This CDR3 spans 12 amino acids. Trimming cost V 5 bases and J 2 bases, with 5 bases left between them. CDR3 amino acids: CASSRTTDTQYF. The DNA for the CDR3 is TGTGCCAGCAGTCGGACCACAGATACGCAGTATTTT.

This clonotype showed up just a few times. This chain joins TRBV4-1 and TRBJ2-3; TRBD2 might be the D (6 bases). CDR1 and CDR2 (germline): MGHRA, YSYEKL. V gave up 1 base and J gave up 3 bases, with 11 bases separating them. This CDR3 is built from 15 residues. Here the CDR3 DNA reads TGCGCCAGCAGCCAAGGGCGGGGCGAAACAGATACGCAGTATTTT. It codes for CASSQGRGETDTQYF.